Reported below is one T cell receptor (beta chain). This sample was included in a study of blood T cell repertoires in COVID-19. The CDR3 is 16 residues long. Trimming took off 5 bases at V and 5 bases at J, with 18 bases between the two ends. Germline V gene sequence: CDR1 SEHNR, CDR2 FQNEAQ (reference sequence). How the authors handled the data: Estimated nucleated cell counts came from reference gene primer amplification. Sequencing was performed with immunoSEQ multiplex PCR; in TCRdb, only in-frame clones are kept and a portion is missing. D and trimming were read from the DNA, whereas the V and J calls and clone size are those reported in that table. The table has approximately 170,000 clones, around 80% seen once. What the recovered Cohort 3 donors had was two negative PCRs, clearance, or symptom resolution.

The V and J genes are TRBV7-9 and TRBJ1-4; D possibly corresponds to TRBD1 (5 bases). The sequence was collected from a middle-aged man who had recovered from COVID-19. The specimen was PBMCs or T cells enriched from blood (not recorded which). In DNA, the CDR3 is TGTGCCAGCAGCGCCCTGGGGGGGAAGCAAAATGAAAAACTGTTTTTT. This sequence encodes CASSALGGKQNEKLFF.